This T cell receptor beta chain was captured by sequencing in a study of identical twins. The CDR3 has 15 amino acids. V lost 0 bases and J 1 base, leaving 12 bases between the germline ends. CDR1 is DFQATT and CDR2 is SNEGSKA in the germline V gene (reference sequence). A word on this clonotype: Its target is not known.

A universal primer binding site was introduced by template switching. The final cDNA contained unique molecular identifiers. TCRdb used MiXCR to reprocess the 5' RACE reads, holding one entry per CDR3 protein. The sample contains roughly 350,000 distinct CDR3 sequences, roughly an eighth of which appear only once. Study-level points and caveats: The study drew conclusions from cross-sectional statistical analysis, not from following the same donors.

The sample was also reused in another study, on yellow fever vaccine responses in identical twins.

This TCR derives from a young woman in good health. This sequence joins TRBV20-1 and TRBJ2-5, with D possibly TRBD2 on 7 matching bases. Input material: CD8+ T cells sorted from blood. The CDR3 DNA sequence: TGCAGTGCTAGAGATTTCCGGGGGGCCCAAGAGACCCAGTACTTC. Translating gives CSARDFRGAQETQYF.